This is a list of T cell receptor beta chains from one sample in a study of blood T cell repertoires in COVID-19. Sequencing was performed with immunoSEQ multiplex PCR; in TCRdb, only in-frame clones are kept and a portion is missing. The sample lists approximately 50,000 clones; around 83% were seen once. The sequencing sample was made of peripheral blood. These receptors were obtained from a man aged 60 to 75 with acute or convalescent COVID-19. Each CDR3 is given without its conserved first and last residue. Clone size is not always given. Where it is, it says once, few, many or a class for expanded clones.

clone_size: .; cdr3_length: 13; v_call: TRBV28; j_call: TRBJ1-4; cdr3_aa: ASSSQTAPNEKLF
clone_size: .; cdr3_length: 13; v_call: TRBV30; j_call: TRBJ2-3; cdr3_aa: AWTASGRWGNTQY
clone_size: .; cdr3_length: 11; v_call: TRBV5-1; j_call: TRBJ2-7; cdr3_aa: ASSLQGSYEQY
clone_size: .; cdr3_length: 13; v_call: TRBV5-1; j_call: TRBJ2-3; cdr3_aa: ASSLVPSQLDTQY
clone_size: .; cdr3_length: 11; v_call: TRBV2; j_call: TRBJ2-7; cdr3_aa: ASSDPRGPEQY
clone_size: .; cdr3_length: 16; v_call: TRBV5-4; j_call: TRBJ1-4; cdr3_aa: ASSRPGTAVYREEKLF
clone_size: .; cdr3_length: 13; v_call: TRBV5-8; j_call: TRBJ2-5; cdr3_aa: ASSLLAGGQETQY
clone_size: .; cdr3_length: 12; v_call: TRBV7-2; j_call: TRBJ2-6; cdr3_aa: ASSSQGGANVLT
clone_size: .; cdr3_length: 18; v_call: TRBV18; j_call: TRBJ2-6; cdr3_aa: ASSPRSTGATVSGANVLT
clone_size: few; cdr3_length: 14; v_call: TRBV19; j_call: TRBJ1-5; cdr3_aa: ASSMGTGGGGQPQH
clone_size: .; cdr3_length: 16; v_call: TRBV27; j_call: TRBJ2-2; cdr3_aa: ASSYNAGLDLNTGELF
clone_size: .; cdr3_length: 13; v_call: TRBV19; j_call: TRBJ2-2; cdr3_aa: ASKVGRGGTGELF
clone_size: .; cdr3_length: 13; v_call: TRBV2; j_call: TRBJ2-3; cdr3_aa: ASSLDSGSTDTQY
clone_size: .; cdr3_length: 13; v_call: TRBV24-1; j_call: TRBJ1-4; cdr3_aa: ATSERGTGWEKLF
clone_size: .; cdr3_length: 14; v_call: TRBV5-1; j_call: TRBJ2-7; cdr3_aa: ASSWGTSARAYEQY
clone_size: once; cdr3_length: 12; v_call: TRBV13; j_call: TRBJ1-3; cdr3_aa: ASSLVQETNTIY
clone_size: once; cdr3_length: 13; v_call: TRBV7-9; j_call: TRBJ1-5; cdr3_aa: ASSQTGTINQPQH
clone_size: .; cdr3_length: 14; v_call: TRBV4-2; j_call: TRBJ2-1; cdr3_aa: ASSQDRGQGGNEQF
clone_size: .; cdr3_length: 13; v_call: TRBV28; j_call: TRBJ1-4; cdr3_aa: ASSSTPQGSEKLF
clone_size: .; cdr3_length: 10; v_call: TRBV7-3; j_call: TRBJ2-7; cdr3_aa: ASSPKMCEQY
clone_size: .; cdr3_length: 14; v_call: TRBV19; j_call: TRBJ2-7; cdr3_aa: ASSIVGLGEHYEQY
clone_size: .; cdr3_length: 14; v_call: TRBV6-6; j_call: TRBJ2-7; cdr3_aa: ASSYGLRLADYEQY
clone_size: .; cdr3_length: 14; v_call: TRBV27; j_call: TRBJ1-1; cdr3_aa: ASRGPRAGANTEAF
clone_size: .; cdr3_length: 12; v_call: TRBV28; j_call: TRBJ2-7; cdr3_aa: ASSSGTGSYEQY
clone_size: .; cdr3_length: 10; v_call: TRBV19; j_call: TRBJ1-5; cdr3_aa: ASRGPGQPQH
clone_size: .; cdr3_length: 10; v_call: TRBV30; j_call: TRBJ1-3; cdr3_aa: AWSVQGNTIY
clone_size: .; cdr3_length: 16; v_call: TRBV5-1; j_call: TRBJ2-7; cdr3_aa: ASSLVAVGPGVGYEQY
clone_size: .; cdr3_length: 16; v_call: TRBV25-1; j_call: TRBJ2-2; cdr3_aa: ASSEFGAEGVNTGELF
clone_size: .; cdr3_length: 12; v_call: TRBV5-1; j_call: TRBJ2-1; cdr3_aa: ASSLQGADNEQF
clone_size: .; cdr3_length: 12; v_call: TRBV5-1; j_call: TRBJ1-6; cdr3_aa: ASSPQGDNSPLH
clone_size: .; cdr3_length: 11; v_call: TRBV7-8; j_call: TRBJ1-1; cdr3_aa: ASSNRVGTEAF
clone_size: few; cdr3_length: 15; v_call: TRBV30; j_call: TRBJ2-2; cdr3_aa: AWSVVLAGVHTGELF
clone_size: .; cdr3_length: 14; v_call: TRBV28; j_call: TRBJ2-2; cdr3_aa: ASSPGQSFITGELF
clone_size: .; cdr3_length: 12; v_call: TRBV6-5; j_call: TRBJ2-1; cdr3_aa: ATGGTSGRNEQF
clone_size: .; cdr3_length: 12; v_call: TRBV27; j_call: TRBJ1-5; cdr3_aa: ASADRGPNQPQH
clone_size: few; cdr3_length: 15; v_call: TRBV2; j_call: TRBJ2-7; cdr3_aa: ASSDEVIGRVTYEQY
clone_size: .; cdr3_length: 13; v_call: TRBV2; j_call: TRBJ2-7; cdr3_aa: ASSWDFLVPGEQY
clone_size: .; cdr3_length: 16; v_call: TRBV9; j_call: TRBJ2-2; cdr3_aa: ASRPGGVTSRLGGELF
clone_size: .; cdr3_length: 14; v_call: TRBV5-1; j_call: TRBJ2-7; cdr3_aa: ASSLGGTGVLGEQY
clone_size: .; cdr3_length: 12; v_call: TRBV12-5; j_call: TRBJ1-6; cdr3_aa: ASGMGGGNSPLH
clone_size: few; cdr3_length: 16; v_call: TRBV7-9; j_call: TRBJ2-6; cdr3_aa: ASSTQAWYRSGANVLT
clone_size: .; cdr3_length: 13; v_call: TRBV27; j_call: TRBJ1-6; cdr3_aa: ASSLQGLRNSPLH
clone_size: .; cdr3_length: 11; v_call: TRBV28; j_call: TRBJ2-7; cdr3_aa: ASPWREVHEQY
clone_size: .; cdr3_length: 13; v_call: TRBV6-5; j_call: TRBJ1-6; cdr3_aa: ASSSPGSYNSPLH
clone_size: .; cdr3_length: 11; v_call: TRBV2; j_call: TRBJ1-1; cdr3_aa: ASSETVNTEAF
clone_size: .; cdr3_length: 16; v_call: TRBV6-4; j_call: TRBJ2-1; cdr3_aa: ASKFMGSGQGANHEQF
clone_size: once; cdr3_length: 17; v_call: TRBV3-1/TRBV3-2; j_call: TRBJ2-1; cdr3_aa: ASSQEFPLGRGPRNEQF
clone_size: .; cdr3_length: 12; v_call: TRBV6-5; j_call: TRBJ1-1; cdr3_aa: ASKVGGMNTEAF
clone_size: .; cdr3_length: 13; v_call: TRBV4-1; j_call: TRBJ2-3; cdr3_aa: ASSQDREGTDTQY
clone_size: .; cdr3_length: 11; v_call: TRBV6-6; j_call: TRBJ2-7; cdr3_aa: ASSWDRGYEQY
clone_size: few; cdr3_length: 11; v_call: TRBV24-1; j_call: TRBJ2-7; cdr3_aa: ATSAGDRVEQY
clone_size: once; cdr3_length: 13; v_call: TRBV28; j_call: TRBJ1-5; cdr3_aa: ASSSPTVSNQPQH
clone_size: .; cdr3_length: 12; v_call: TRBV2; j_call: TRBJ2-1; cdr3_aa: ASGGQGAQNEQF
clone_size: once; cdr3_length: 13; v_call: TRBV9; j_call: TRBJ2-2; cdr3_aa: ASMGAGEGTGELF
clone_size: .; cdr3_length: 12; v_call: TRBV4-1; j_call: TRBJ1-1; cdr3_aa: ASSRQAVNTEAF
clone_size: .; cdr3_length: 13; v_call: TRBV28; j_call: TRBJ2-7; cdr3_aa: ASSPPSGYSYEQY
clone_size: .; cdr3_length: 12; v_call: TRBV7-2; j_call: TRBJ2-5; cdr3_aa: ASSFPDRGETQY
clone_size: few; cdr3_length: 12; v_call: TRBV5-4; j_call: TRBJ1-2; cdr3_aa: ASSLALGDYGYT
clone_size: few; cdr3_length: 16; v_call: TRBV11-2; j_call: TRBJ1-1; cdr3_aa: ASSLVSRGRGENTEAF